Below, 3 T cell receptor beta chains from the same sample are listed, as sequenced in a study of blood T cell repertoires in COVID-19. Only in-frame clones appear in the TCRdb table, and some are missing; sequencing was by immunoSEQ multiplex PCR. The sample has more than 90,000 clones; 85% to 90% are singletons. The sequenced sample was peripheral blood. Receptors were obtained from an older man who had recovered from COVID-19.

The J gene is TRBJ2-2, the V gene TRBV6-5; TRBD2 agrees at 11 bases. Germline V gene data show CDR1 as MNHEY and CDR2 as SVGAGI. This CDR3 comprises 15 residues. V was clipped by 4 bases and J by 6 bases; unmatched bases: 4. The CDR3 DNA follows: TGTGCCAGCAGTTCTGTAGCGGGAGGGCCCGGGGAGCTGTTTTTT. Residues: CASSSVAGGPGELFF.

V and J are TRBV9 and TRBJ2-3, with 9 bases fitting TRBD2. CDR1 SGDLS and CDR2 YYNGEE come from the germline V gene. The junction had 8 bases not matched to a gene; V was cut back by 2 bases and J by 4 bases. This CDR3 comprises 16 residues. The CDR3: CASSVVSGSQADTQYF. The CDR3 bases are TGTGCCAGCAGCGTCGTTAGCGGGAGTCAGGCAGATACGCAGTATTTT.

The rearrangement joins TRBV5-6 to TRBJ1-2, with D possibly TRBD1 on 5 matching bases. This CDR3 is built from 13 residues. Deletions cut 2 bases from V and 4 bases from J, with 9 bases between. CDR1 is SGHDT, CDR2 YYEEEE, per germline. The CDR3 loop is CASSFGRAYGYTF. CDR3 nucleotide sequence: TGTGCCAGCAGCTTTGGCAGGGCCTATGGCTACACCTTC.